This T cell receptor (beta chain) was found in a study of human T cells and chemical hapten exposure. From whole blood left unfractionated, total RNA was extracted. V shed 2 bases and J shed 4 bases, with 3 bases lying between them. The length of the CDR3 is 11 residues. Germline V lookup: CDR1 SGHAT, CDR2 FQNNGV. Individual cDNA molecules received unique molecular identifiers in the library. The authors' processing: Per-sample TCR counts ranged from 23,224 to 690,600, median 95,638. One entry per CDR3 protein, called by TCRdb with MiXCR from the 5' RACE reads. It is TCRdb's table, rather than the study itself, that gives the V and J calls and clone size. The sample holds about 140,000 distinct CDR3 sequences; roughly 4.1% are singletons and the top ten take more than 1.2%.

The chain has TRBV11-2 and TRBJ2-7; D gene ambiguous. This clonotype originated in a female donor in good health. The CDR3 DNA reads as TGTGCCAGCAGCTTAAAATACGAGCAGTACTTC. It specifies CASSLKYEQYF. The complete variable domain, with remaining parts taken from reference TRBV11-2 and TRBJ2-7, reads EAGVAQSPRYKIIEKRQSVAFWCNPISGHATLYWYQQILGQGPKLLIQFQNNGVVDDSQLPKDRFSAERLKGVDSTLKIQPAKLEDSAVYLCASSLKYEQYFGPGTRLTVT.